This entry lists 10 T cell receptor beta chains sequenced from one sample in a study of monozygotic twins with inflammatory bowel disease (dated by TCRdb to between 2018 and 2020). The library came from 5' RACE. The data were produced on an Illumina HiSeq 2500. TCRdb reprocessed the reads and assigns one entry to each CDR3 protein sequence, leaving out DNA. The sample's records list 150,000 or so distinct CDR3 sequences. 1% to 1.5% of the sample is taken by the ten largest. Sequenced sample: blood. The receptors were sampled from a human donor with ulcerative colitis or Crohn's disease, or a healthy co-twin of an affected twin (not recorded which).

The chain combines TRBV3-1 with TRBJ2-7. CDR1 and CDR2 from the germline V gene are LGHDT and YNNKEL (reference sequence). CDR3 length equals 13 residues. This chain's CDR3 is CASSQSSKYEQYF.

The rearrangement links TRBV28 to TRBJ1-1. The CDR3 has 15 amino acids. CDR1 MDHEN and CDR2 SYDVKM come from the germline V gene. CDR3 loop: CASTLTLGGGTEAFF.

This chain joins TRBV24-1 and TRBJ2-3. The germline gives CDR1 KGHDR, CDR2 SFDVKD. This CDR3 has 14 amino acids. The CDR3 loop is CATSDLQSADTQYF.

The chain uses TRBV5-1 and TRBJ2-5. This CDR3 contains 15 residues. Per the germline V gene, CDR1 is SGHRS and CDR2 is YFSETQ. The CDR3 sequence: CASSLARGWQETQYF.

The chain combines TRBV7-2 with TRBJ2-2. Germline CDR1 SGHTA, CDR2 FQGNSA. The CDR3 spans 15 residues. CDR3 residues: CASSQSSGITGELFF.

The rearrangement uses TRBV6-6 and TRBJ2-3; TCRdb's assignment of TRBD1 cannot be checked, as there is no DNA. CDR1 is MNHNY and CDR2 is SVGAGI in the germline V gene (reference sequence). There are 14 residues in the CDR3. This CDR3 reads CASSSFSGADTQYF.

This chain joins TRBV27 and TRBJ2-7. The CDR3 length is 13 residues. The V gene's germline CDR1 is MNHEY and CDR2 SMNVEV (reference sequence). The CDR3 reads CASRDRGSYEQYF.

The gene calls are TRBV6-5 and TRBJ2-5. CDR1 MNHEY and CDR2 SVGAGI come from the germline V gene. The CDR3 has 11 residues. The CDR3 loop is CASTSVETQYF.

The CDR3 sequence: CASSLSGAYEQYF. V is TRBV12-3 or TRBV12-4 and J is TRBJ2-7. This CDR3 has 13 amino acids.

This chain uses TRBV18 with TRBJ1-5. The CDR3 consists of 12 residues. The germline gives CDR1 KGHSH, CDR2 LQKENI. The CDR3: CASSLPNQPQHF.